This TCR beta chain was captured by sequencing in a study of T cells after yellow fever vaccination. The CDR3 has 14 residues. V dropped 5 bases and J dropped 7 bases, with 12 bases sitting between them. Germline-derived CDR1 and CDR2 are SEHNR and FQNEAQ (reference sequence). Study conclusions and caveats: There was a small share of clonotypes that showed up in both the CD4 and CD8 compartments. The secondary response was weaker, and its peak arrived faster, on day 5 versus 15. Post-booster reappearance was seen for most primary-vaccination clones (just over 95% CD4, around 88% CD8). Almost all vaccine-responding clonotypes went undetected in sorted memory subsets on day 0.

In its sample, this clonotype was seen many times. From the 5' RACE reads, TCRdb called clonotypes with MiXCR, one entry per CDR3 protein. The data contain 46,000 or so distinct CDR3 sequences, around 6.4% of them seen just once; the ten biggest clones take up 10%. The V gene is TRBV7-9, the J gene TRBJ1-6; D uncertain. The clonotype originates from a man aged 25-45 years who received the YFV17D yellow fever vaccine. The input for sequencing was PBMCs, either bulk or a sorted T-cell subset (CD4+, CD8+, memory, or dextramer-sorted; not recorded which), taken 45 days after the yellow fever booster vaccination. The CDR3 spells CASSPAIGNSPLHF. CDR3 nucleotides: TGTGCCAGCAGCCCAGCCATAGGCAATTCACCCCTCCACTTT.